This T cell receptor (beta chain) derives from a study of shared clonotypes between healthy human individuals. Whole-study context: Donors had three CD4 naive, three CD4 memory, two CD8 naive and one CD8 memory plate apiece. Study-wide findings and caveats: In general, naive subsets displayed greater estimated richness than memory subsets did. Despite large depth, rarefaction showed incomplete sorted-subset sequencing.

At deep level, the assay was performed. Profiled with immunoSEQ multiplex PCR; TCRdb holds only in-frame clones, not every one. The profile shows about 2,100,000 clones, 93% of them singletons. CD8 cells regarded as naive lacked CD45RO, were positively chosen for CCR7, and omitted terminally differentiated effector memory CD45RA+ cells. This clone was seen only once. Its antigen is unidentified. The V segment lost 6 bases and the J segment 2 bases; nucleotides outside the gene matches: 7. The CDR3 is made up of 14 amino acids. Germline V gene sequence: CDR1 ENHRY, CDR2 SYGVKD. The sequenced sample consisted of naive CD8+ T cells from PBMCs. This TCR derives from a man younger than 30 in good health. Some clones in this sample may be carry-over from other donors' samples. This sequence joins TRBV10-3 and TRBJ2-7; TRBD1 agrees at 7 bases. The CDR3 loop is CAISSGTVTYEQYF. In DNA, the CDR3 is TGTGCCATCAGCTCCGGGACAGTGACCTACGAGCAGTACTTC.